Shown below are 8 T cell receptor beta chains from a single sample sequenced in a study of early T cells in non-severe SARS-CoV-2 infection. TCRdb redid the calling of the 5' RACE reads with MiXCR, one entry per CDR3 protein. The table lists about 110,000 distinct CDR3 sequences, roughly 12% of them singletons. This specimen consisted of whole blood, obtained at baseline. Receptor source: an adult who was a healthcare worker with PCR-confirmed SARS-CoV-2 infection or an uninfected control (not recorded which).

The rearrangement links TRBV30 to TRBJ2-5; no firm D call. Trimming removed 0 bases from V and 7 bases from J, with 6 bases in between. Germline V gene sequence: CDR1 GTSNPN, CDR2 SVGIG (reference sequence). CDR3 length: 11 residues. CDR3 residues: CAWSVSRTQYF. The CDR3 nucleotides read TGTGCCTGGAGTGTTAGTAGGACCCAGTACTTC. The entire variable domain, with the rest obtained from reference TRBV30 and TRBJ2-5, is as follows: SQTIHQWPATLVQPVGSPLSLECTVEGTSNPNLYWYRQAAGRGLQLLFYSVGIGQISSEVPQNLSASRPQDRQFILSSKKLLLSDSGFYLCAWSVSRTQYFGPGTRLLVL.

This clonotype was picked up a small number of times. The junction does not match germline at one end; this may be a read error. V gene TRBV6-5 combines with J gene TRBJ1-3; D is ambiguous. The CDR3 contains 14 residues. Germline CDR1 is MNHEY and CDR2 is SVGAGI. The CDR3 loop is CASSVGSSENTIYF. CDR3 bases: TGTGCCAGCAGTGTGGGTTCCTCTGAAAACACCATATATTTT.

There are a few counts of this clonotype. The chain couples TRBV5-1 to TRBJ1-6; D unresolved. The ends were cut back, 2 bases at V and 0 bases at J, with 0 bases in the middle. CDR3 length: 13 amino acids. CDR1 and CDR2 (germline): SGHRS, YFSETQ. The CDR3 bases are TGCGCCAGCAGCTTCTCCTATAATTCACCCCTCCACTTT. Protein sequence: CASSFSYNSPLHF.

V gene TRBV2 combines with J gene TRBJ2-1, with 12 bases lining up with TRBD2. Germline assignment: CDR1 SNHLY and CDR2 FYNNEI. This CDR3 is 14 amino acids long. V lost 8 bases and J lost 7; bases outside the gene matches: 6. The CDR3 coding sequence is TGTGCCAGCCGACTAGCGGGAGCGGGGAATGAGCAGTTCTTC. Residues: CASRLAGAGNEQFF.

There are a few counts of this clonotype. The chain uses TRBV6-1 and TRBJ2-4; 8 bases are a match to TRBD2. The CDR3 spans 19 residues. The trim removed 2 bases at V and 2 bases at J, leaving 14 bases unmatched. CDR1 is MNHNS and CDR2 is SASEGT in the germline V gene. Here the CDR3 reads CASSELSGGRREPKNIQYF. CDR3 nucleotides: TGTGCCAGCAGTGAACTTTCGGGAGGGAGACGCGAACCCAAAAACATTCAGTACTTC.

This clonotype was seen only a few times. The chain recombines TRBV9 with TRBJ2-1; D tentatively reads TRBD1 or TRBD2 (5 bases each). CDR3 length equals 16 residues. Germline assignment: CDR1 SGDLS and CDR2 YYNGEE. Trimming shortened V by 0 bases and J by 7 bases, and 17 bases separated the two germline ends. DNA of the CDR3: TGTGCCAGCAGCGTAGCCGGCAGGGTAGAGGGGAATGAGCAGTTCTTC. This sequence encodes CASSVAGRVEGNEQFF.

This clonotype was observed a handful of times. The chain's CDR3 is CASSFQPGTMNTEAFF. CDR3 nucleotides: TGTGCCAGCAGTTTCCAACCGGGGACGATGAACACTGAAGCTTTCTTT. The chain links TRBV28 to TRBJ1-1, with a possible D match to TRBD1 (5 bases). The CDR3 spans 16 residues. The germline CDR1 and CDR2 sequences are MDHEN and SYDVKM. V was trimmed by 3 bases and J by 0 bases, leaving 14 bases between them.

This clonotype was observed a few times. V and J are TRBV20-1 and TRBJ2-3, with a possible D match to TRBD1 (7 bases). In germline, CDR1 is DFQATT, CDR2 SNEGSKA (reference sequence). This CDR3 is built from 14 residues. V lost 0 bases and J 11 bases, leaving 18 bases between the germline ends. CDR3 sequence: CSARELEGQYEQYF. The CDR3 region has the DNA TGCAGTGCTAGAGAGTTGGAGGGACAGTATGAGCAGTATTTT.